This is a list of T cell receptor beta chains from one sample in a study of vaccination and CD4 T cells after COVID-19. These receptors' targets are unknown. Each CDR3 protein gets one entry after TCRdb re-called the PCR reads with MiXCR. The repertoire holds thousands of distinct CDR3 sequences, with 60% to 80% as singletons. The sample here was cultured CD4+ T cells from blood, taken after SARS-CoV-2 vaccination. The receptors here all came from a human donor with COVID-19. Both conserved end residues are part of each CDR3. A D gene is named only where the DNA matches it firmly. Expanded clones get a size class; other rows say once, few or many, or leave the size out.

j_gene	d_gene	abundance	v_gene	CDR3aa	CDR3nt
TRBJ2-7	.	.	TRBV6-1	CASSQREQYF	TGTGCCAGCAGCCAGCGGGAGCAGTACTTC
TRBJ1-5	TRBD1	.	TRBV19	CASSDLPGQGNQPQHF	TGTGCCAGTAGCGACCTCCCGGGACAGGGGAATCAGCCCCAGCATTTT
TRBJ2-7	TRBD2	.	TRBV7-8	CASSGGGSEQYF	TGTGCCAGCAGCGGGGGGGGTTCCGAGCAGTACTTC
TRBJ2-1	TRBD2	few	TRBV20-1	CSARTRLAGGPSSYNEQFF	TGCAGTGCTAGGACGCGACTAGCGGGGGGACCAAGCTCCTACAATGAGCAGTTCTTC
TRBJ2-1	.	.	TRBV6-1	CASSEIWEQFF	TGTGCCAGCAGTGAAATCTGGGAGCAGTTCTTC
TRBJ1-1	.	.	TRBV20-1	CSVPREAFF	TGCAGTGTGCCCCGTGAAGCTTTCTTT
TRBJ2-3	TRBD1	.	TRBV5-4	CASSSRTGADTQYF	TGTGCCAGCAGCTCCCGGACAGGGGCAGATACGCAGTATTTT
TRBJ1-6	.	.	TRBV6-5	CASSYSDSPLHF	TGTGCCAGCAGTTACTCCGATTCACCCCTCCACTTT
TRBJ1-2	.	few	TRBV20-1	CSARENGQYGYTF	TGCAGTGCTAGGGAAAACGGACAGTATGGCTACACCTTC
TRBJ1-1	.	.	TRBV20-1	CSARSWTVLTEAFF	TGCAGTGCTAGATCCTGGACGGTGCTGACTGAAGCTTTCTTT
TRBJ2-2	.	.	TRBV6-1	CASSEGRTGELFF	TGTGCCAGCAGTGAAGGACGGACCGGGGAGCTGTTTTTT
TRBJ1-2	.	.	TRBV20-1	CSARDHRVPLPYGYTF	TGCAGTGCTAGAGATCATCGGGTTCCCCTGCCCTATGGCTACACCTTC
TRBJ2-7	.	few	TRBV19	CASSLGRGGYEQYF	TGTGCCAGTAGCCTCGGCAGGGGGGGCTACGAGCAGTACTTC
TRBJ2-5	TRBD1	.	TRBV7-2	CASSKSGGRETQYF	TGTGCCAGCAGCAAGTCAGGGGGTCGGGAGACCCAGTACTTC
TRBJ2-7	TRBD1	.	TRBV12-3/TRBV12-4	CASSTTDRGYEQYF	TGTGCCAGCAGCACTACGGACAGGGGTTACGAGCAGTACTTC
TRBJ1-1	TRBD1	.	TRBV6-1	CASGKGQLEAFF	TGTGCCAGCGGAAAGGGACAGCTTGAAGCTTTCTTT
TRBJ1-1	.	.	TRBV7-8	CASSRRQTRATEAFF	TGTGCCAGCAGCAGAAGACAGACTCGTGCCACTGAAGCTTTCTTT
TRBJ1-5	.	few	TRBV20-1	CSARAPDRSNQPQHF	TGCAGTGCTAGAGCCCCTGACAGGAGCAATCAGCCCCAGCATTTT
TRBJ1-1	.	.	TRBV7-2	CASSPTTGTEAFF	TGTGCCAGCAGCCCGACTACGGGGACTGAAGCTTTCTTT
TRBJ1-5	.	few	TRBV21-1	CASSSGGTGSGQPQHF	TGTGCCAGCAGCTCCGGGGGGACAGGGTCTGGACAGCCCCAGCATTTT
TRBJ2-7	.	.	TRBV10-3	CAMHSGVGEQYF	TGTGCCATGCACTCTGGGGTGGGCGAGCAGTACTTC
TRBJ1-5	.	.	TRBV6-1	CASSEARPGRQPQHF	TGTGCCAGCAGTGAAGCTCGTCCGGGGCGTCAGCCCCAGCATTTT
TRBJ1-5	.	.	TRBV6-1	CASTTRAGDNQPQHF	TGTGCCAGCACCACAAGGGCAGGGGACAATCAGCCCCAGCATTTT
TRBJ2-3	TRBD2	once	TRBV20-1	CSARDTAGGGRTDTQYF	TGCAGTGCTAGAGACACGGCGGGGGGGGGCAGGACAGATACGCAGTATTTT
TRBJ1-5	.	.	TRBV9	CASSRLGGYSNQPQHF	TGTGCCAGCAGCCGGTTGGGGGGATATAGCAATCAGCCCCAGCATTTT
TRBJ2-3	TRBD2	.	TRBV7-2	CASSLWGGELNTQYF	TGTGCCAGCAGCTTATGGGGGGGAGAACTTAATACGCAGTATTTT
TRBJ1-6	TRBD1	few	TRBV6-4	CASSVSPGGTPLHF	TGTGCCAGCAGTGTCTCGCCAGGGGGCACACCCCTCCACTTT
TRBJ1-1	.	.	TRBV15	CATSRGLMNTEAFF	TGTGCCACCAGCAGGGGACTTATGAACACTGAAGCTTTCTTT
TRBJ1-1	.	.	TRBV7-9	CASSLGVVNTEAFF	TGTGCCAGCAGCTTGGGGGTCGTGAACACTGAAGCTTTCTTT
TRBJ2-3	TRBD2	.	TRBV11-2	CASSEGLGLAGDFTDTQYF	TGTGCCAGCAGCGAGGGCTTGGGACTAGCGGGGGACTTCACAGATACGCAGTATTTT
TRBJ2-2	TRBD2	.	TRBV20-1	CSARTLAGSNTGELFF	TGCAGTGCTAGAACACTAGCGGGGTCGAACACCGGGGAGCTGTTTTTT
TRBJ1-6	TRBD1	.	TRBV19	CAGSDRGRSPLHF	TGTGCCGGATCTGACAGGGGGCGTTCACCCCTCCACTTT
TRBJ2-7	.	.	TRBV7-9	CASSPVAWPTYEQYF	TGTGCCAGCAGCCCAGTCGCGTGGCCTACCTACGAGCAGTACTTC
TRBJ1-2	.	.	TRBV30	CAWSSYRENYGYTF	TGTGCCTGGAGTTCCTACAGGGAAAACTATGGCTACACCTTC
TRBJ1-2	.	.	TRBV29-1	CSVDGGTAGGGYTF	TGCAGCGTTGATGGGGGGACGGCGGGAGGTGGCTACACCTTC
TRBJ1-1	TRBD1	.	TRBV12-3/TRBV12-4	CASSYRTGVNTEAFF	TGTGCCAGCAGTTACCGAACAGGGGTGAACACTGAAGCTTTCTTT
TRBJ2-6	TRBD1	few	TRBV19	CASLEGAGANVLTF	TGTGCCAGTCTAGAGGGGGCCGGGGCCAACGTCCTGACTTTC
TRBJ1-2	.	.	TRBV15	CATSRDGRAGYTF	TGTGCCACCAGCAGAGATGGTAGGGCTGGCTACACCTTC
TRBJ1-2	.	few	TRBV7-2	CASSLAGFGGYTF	TGTGCCAGCAGCTTGGCCGGGTTTGGCGGCTACACCTTC
TRBJ1-1	.	few	TRBV20-1	CSASDRGDTEAFF	TGCAGTGCTAGTGACCGGGGGGACACTGAAGCTTTCTTT
TRBJ1-1	.	.	TRBV6-5	CASSYAGIEAFF	TGTGCCAGCAGTTACGCGGGTATTGAAGCTTTCTTT
TRBJ2-7	TRBD1	.	TRBV28	CASRASGGALSEQYF	TGTGCCAGCAGAGCCTCAGGGGGTGCTCTCTCCGAGCAGTACTTC
TRBJ2-5	TRBD2	.	TRBV12-3/TRBV12-4	CASSLSGISETQYF	TGTGCCAGCAGCCTTAGCGGGATTTCAGAGACCCAGTACTTC
TRBJ1-2	TRBD1	.	TRBV7-2	CASSLGPGGFNYGYTF	TGTGCCAGCAGCTTAGGGCCAGGGGGCTTTAACTATGGCTACACCTTC
TRBJ2-3	TRBD1	few	TRBV7-2	CASSLAGTASTDTQYF	TGTGCCAGCAGCTTAGCTGGGACAGCCAGCACAGATACGCAGTATTTT
TRBJ2-3	.	.	TRBV7-9	CASSLDFQWRKHADTQYF	TGTGCCAGCAGCTTAGATTTTCAGTGGCGCAAGCACGCAGATACGCAGTATTTT
TRBJ2-7	.	.	TRBV27	CASSSLGEQYF	TGTGCCAGCAGTTCCCTGGGCGAGCAGTACTTC